This T cell receptor beta chain was retrieved from a study of control samples from healthy donors and cancer patients. The protocol was immunoSEQ multiplex PCR, while the TCRdb copy is restricted to in-frame clones and leaves out a portion. The sample records fewer than 95,000 clones, 91% being singletons. CDR3 length: 18 amino acids. Germline CDR1 SGHDN, CDR2 FVKESK. With 4 bases clipped from V and 3 bases from J, the junction kept 9 bases outside the gene matches. The table lists this clone with a count of one. The specimen sequenced was blood. The rearrangement links TRBV14 to TRBJ2-2; 12 positions match TRBD2. This receptor was identified in a man aged 30-40 years in good health. CDR3 coding DNA: TGTGCCAGCAGCCCCCCACCCCCTAGCGGGAGGGACACCGGGGAGCTGTTTTTT. Translating gives CASSPPPPSGRDTGELFF.